This T cell receptor (beta chain) was sequenced during a study of T-cell reconstitution after alpha-beta-depleted transplantation in children. The CDR3 has 9 residues. Germline loops: CDR1 DFQATT, CDR2 SNEGSKA (reference sequence). As it was prepared, the TCRbeta library received unique molecular identifiers. One entry per CDR3 protein results from TCRdb running MiXCR on the PCR reads. The sample includes some 240,000 distinct CDR3 sequences, approximately 9.7% of them seen just once. Concerning this clonotype: A much more abundant neighbour one base away suggests this may be a read error.

The sequences come from PBMCs from the stem cell graft donor, collected from the stem cell graft. The sequence was collected from a human donor who donated a stem cell graft to a child with SCID. This sequence joins TRBV20-1 and TRBJ2-7; perhaps TRBD2 as D (6 bases). CDR3 sequence (DNA): TGCAGTGCCCCGGGGGAGCAGCACTTC. It encodes CSAPGEQHF.